The present T cell receptor beta chain was sequenced within a study of blood T cell repertoires in COVID-19. Whole-study context: The samples span acute and convalescent COVID-19 from the United States, Italy and Spain. PBMCs, B-cell-depleted T cells, or T cells provided the cDNA or gDNA that made up the material.

Germline assignment: CDR1 LGHDT and CDR2 YNNKEL (reference sequence). The ends lost 0 bases at V and 2 bases at J; junction bases unmatched: 9. CDR3 size: 17 residues. Authors' data handling: How many nucleated cells were present was estimated from reference gene primer amplification. The assay was immunoSEQ multiplex PCR, and TCRdb's table has in-frame clones only and misses some. V and J calls plus clone size are reproduced from that table; the DNA served to infer D and trimming. Among approximately 75,000 clones, around 80% were seen once, and the ten largest hold around 7.2%. This sequence was found in a human donor in a cohort sampled during active COVID-19. The chain uses TRBV3-1 (or the pseudogene TRBV3-2) and TRBJ2-7, with 8 bases aligning to TRBD2. Sequenced: peripheral blood. The CDR3 DNA is TGTGCCAGCAGCCAAGATCTTTTTGCGGGGGGACCCTACGAGCAGTACTTC. Translating gives CASSQDLFAGGPYEQYF.